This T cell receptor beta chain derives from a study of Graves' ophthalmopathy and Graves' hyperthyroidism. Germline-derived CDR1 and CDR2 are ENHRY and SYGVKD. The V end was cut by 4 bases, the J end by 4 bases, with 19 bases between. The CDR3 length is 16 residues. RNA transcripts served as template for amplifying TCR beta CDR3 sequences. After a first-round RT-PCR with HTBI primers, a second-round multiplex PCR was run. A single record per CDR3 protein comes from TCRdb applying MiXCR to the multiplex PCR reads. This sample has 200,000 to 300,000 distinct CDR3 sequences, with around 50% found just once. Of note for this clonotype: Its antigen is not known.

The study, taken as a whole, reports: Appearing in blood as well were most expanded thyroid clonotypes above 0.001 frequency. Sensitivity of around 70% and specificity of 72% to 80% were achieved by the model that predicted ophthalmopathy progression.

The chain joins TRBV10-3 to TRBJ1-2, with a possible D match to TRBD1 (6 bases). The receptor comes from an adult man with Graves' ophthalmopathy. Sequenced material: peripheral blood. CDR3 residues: CAISVPTGLGAYGYTF. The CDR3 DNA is TGTGCCATCAGTGTCCCGACAGGTCTGGGTGCCTATGGCTACACCTTC.